A single TCR beta chain is shown here with its context. Its antigen is currently unknown. These data come from a study of response to subunit inactivated influenza vaccine. Whole-study findings and limits: Authors proposed each seasonal influenza vaccination draws in few new T cells.

TCRdb re-called the RT-PCR reads through MiXCR, storing one row per CDR3 protein. The sample lists over 300,000 distinct CDR3 sequences; about a fifth were seen once. Germline values: CDR1 MGHRA, CDR2 YSYEKL. The V end was cut by 1 base, the J end by 1 base, with 7 bases between. The CDR3 consists of 14 residues. This sample comprised PBMCs from blood, obtained less than 22 months after vaccination. This chain connects TRBV4-1 to TRBJ1-1; D uncertain. The origin of this receptor is a man aged 50 to 75 who received an inactivated influenza vaccine. The CDR3 sequence is CASSQGIGNTEAFF. CDR3 DNA sequence: TGCGCCAGCAGCCAAGGGATTGGGAACACTGAAGCTTTCTTT.